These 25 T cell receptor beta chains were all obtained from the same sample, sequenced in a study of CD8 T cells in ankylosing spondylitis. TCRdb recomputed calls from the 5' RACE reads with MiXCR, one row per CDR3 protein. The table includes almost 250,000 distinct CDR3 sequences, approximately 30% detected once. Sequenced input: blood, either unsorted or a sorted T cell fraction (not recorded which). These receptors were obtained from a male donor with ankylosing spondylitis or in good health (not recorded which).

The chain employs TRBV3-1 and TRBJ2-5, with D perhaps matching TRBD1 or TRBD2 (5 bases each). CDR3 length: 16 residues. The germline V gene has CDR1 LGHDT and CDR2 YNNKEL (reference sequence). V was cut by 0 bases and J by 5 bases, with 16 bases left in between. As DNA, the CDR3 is TGTGCCAGCAGCCAAGACCCGATCGGGACGGGTGAGACCCAGTACTTC. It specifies CASSQDPIGTGETQYF.

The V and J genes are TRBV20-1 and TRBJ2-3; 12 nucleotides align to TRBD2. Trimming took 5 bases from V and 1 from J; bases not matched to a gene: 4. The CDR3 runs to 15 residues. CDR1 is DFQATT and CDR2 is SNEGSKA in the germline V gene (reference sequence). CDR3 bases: TGCAGTGCTGGGTCTAGCGGGGGGGGCACAGATACGCAGTATTTT. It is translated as CSAGSSGGGTDTQYF.

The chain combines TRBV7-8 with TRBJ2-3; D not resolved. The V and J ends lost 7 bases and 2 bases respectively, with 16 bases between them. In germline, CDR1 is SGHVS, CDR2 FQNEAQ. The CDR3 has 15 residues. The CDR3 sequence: CASTSTHGNTDTQYF. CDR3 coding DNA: TGTGCCAGCACTTCTACACATGGAAACACAGATACGCAGTATTTT.

The CDR3 bases are TGTGCCAGCAGCGAGAACCGCCCAGATACGCAGTATTTT. The encoded protein is CASSENRPDTQYF. V usage is TRBV27 and J usage is TRBJ2-3; D gene uncertain. Germline lookup yields CDR1 MNHEY and CDR2 SMNVEV (reference sequence). V dropped 6 bases and J dropped 4 bases, with 11 bases sitting between them. The CDR3 contains 13 residues.

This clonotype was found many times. Written as DNA, the CDR3 is TGCAGCGTTGAAGATATTCGGGCAGGGGGTAACTACGAGCAGTACTTC. Protein sequence: CSVEDIRAGGNYEQYF. J is TRBJ2-7 and V is TRBV29-1; 7 positions agree with TRBD1. After removal of 0 bases from V and 3 bases from J, the junction contained 11 bases not matched to a gene. Germline CDR1 reads SQVTM; CDR2 reads ANQGSEA. The CDR3 has 16 amino acids.

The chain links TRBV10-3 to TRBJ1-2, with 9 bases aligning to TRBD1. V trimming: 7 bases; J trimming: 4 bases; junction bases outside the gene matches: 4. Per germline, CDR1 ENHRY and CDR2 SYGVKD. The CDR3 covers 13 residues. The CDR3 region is CAITQGATYGYTF. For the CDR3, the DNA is TGTGCCATCACACAGGGGGCAACCTATGGCTACACCTTC.

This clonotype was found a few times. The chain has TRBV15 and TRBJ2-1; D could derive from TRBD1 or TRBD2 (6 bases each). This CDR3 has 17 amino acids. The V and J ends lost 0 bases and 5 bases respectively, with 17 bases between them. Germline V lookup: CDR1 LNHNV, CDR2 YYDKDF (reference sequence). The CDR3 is CATSRDLGGAGHNEQFF. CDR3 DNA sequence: TGTGCCACCAGCAGAGATCTAGGGGGAGCGGGCCACAATGAGCAGTTCTTC.

The CDR3, as DNA: TGTGCCACCAGTGAAGGACGTAACACTGAAGCTTTCTTT. Translation gives CATSEGRNTEAFF. This chain connects TRBV24-1 to TRBJ1-1; the D is unclear. Trimming stripped 4 bases from V and 2 bases from J, with 7 bases between. Germline V gives CDR1 KGHDR, CDR2 SFDVKD. The CDR3 is 13 amino acids.

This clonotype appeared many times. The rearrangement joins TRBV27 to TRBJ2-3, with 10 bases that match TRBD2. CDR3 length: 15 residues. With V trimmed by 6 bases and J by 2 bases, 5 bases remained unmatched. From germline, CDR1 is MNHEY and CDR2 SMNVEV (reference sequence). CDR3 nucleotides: TGTGCCAGCAGAGGACTAGCGGTGCTCACAGATACGCAGTATTTT. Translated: CASRGLAVLTDTQYF.

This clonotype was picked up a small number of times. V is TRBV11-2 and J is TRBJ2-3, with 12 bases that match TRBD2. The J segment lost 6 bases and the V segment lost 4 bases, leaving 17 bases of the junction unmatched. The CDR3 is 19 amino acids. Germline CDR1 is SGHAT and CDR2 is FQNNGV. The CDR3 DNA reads TGTGCCAGCAGCTACGCCGGGGATCTAGCGGGGGGGCCGGGGGATACGCAGTATTTT. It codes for CASSYAGDLAGGPGDTQYF.

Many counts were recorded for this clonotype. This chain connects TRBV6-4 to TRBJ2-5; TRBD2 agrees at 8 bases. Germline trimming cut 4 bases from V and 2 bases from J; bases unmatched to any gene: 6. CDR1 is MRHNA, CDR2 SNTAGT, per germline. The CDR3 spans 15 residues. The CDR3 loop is CASSVAGGTQETQYF. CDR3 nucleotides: TGTGCCAGCAGTGTGGCGGGGGGCACACAAGAGACCCAGTACTTC.

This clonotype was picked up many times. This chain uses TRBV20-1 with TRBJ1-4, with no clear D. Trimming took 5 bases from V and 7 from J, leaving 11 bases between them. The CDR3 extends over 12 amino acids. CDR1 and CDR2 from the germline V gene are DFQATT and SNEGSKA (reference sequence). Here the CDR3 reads CSAEGRTEKLFF. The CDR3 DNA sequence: TGCAGTGCTGAGGGAAGGACTGAAAAACTGTTTTTT.

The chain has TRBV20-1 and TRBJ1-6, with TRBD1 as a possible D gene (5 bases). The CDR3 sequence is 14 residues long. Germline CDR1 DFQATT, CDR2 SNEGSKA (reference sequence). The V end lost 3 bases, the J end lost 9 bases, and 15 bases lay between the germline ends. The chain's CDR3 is CSARTVSFRSPLHF. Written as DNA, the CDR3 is TGCAGTGCTAGGACAGTATCTTTTCGTTCACCCCTCCACTTT.

The DNA for the CDR3 is TGTGCCACCAGCAGAGGAGGTGCCTACAATGAGCAGTTCTTC. Protein product: CATSRGGAYNEQFF. This sequence joins TRBV15 and TRBJ2-1; D not certain. CDR1 and CDR2 (germline): LNHNV, YYDKDF (reference sequence). V was pared by 1 base and J by 2 bases, with 6 bases between. The CDR3 consists of 14 residues.

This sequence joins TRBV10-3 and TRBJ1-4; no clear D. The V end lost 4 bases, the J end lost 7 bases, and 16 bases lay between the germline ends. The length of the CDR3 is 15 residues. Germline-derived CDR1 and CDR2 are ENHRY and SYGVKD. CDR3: CAISGTREGGEKLFF. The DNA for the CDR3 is TGTGCCATCAGTGGGACCCGAGAGGGTGGTGAAAAACTGTTTTTT.

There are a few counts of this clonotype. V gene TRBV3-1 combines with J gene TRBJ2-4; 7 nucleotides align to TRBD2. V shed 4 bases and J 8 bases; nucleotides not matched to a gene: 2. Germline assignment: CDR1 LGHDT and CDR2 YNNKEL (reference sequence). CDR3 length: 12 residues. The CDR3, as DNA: TGTGCCAGCAGCCGCGGGGGTGACATTCAGTACTTC. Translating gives CASSRGGDIQYF.

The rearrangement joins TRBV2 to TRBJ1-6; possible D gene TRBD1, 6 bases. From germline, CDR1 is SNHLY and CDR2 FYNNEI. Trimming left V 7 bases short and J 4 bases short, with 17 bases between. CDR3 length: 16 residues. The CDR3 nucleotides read TGTGCCAGCAATCTCCGGGGGCCCAGTTATAATTCACCCCTCCACTTT. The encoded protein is CASNLRGPSYNSPLHF.

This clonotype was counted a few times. CDR3 region: CSATPESEKLFF. DNA for the CDR3: TGCAGTGCTACCCCAGAGAGTGAAAAACTGTTTTTT. The chain carries TRBV20-1 and TRBJ1-4; unclear D gene. The V end lost 4 bases, the J end lost 7 bases, and 10 bases lay between the germline ends. The CDR3 spans 12 residues. Germline V lookup: CDR1 DFQATT, CDR2 SNEGSKA (reference sequence).

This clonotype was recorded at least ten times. The CDR3 DNA follows: TGTGCCAGCAGCCCGATGGCCGAAGGAACGCAGTATTTT. Amino acid sequence: CASSPMAEGTQYF. The V and J genes are TRBV5-4 and TRBJ2-3; D unresolved. The V end was cut by 4 bases, the J end by 9 bases, with 15 bases between. This CDR3 region has 13 residues. Germline CDR1 and CDR2: SGHNT and YYREEE (reference sequence).

The chain's CDR3 is CASSFVLPRSGNTIYF. The CDR3 coding sequence is TGTGCCAGCAGTTTCGTGTTGCCCCGCTCTGGAAACACCATATATTTT. V gene TRBV12-3 or TRBV12-4 combines with J gene TRBJ1-3; no clear D gene. Trimming removed 3 bases from V and 0 bases from J, with 12 bases in between. The CDR3 covers 16 residues.

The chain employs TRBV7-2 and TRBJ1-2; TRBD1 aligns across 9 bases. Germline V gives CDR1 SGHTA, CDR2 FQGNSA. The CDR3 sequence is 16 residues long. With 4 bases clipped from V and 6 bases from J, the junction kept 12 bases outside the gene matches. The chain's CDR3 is CASSSQIGQGTDGYTF. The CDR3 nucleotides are TGTGCCAGCAGCTCCCAAATCGGACAGGGGACGGATGGCTACACCTTC.

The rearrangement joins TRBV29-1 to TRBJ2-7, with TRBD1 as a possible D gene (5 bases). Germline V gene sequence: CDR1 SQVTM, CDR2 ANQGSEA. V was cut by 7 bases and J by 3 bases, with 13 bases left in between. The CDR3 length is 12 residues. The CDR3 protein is CSAVTTGYEQYF. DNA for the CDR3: TGCAGCGCCGTGACCACAGGCTACGAGCAGTACTTC.

CDR3 sequence reads: CASSIRTGNEKLFF. In DNA form, the CDR3 reads TGTGCCAGCAGCATTCGGACAGGGAATGAAAAACTGTTTTTT. V and J are TRBV13 and TRBJ1-4; 8 positions agree with TRBD1. The CDR3 runs to 14 residues. Germline V gene data show CDR1 as PRHDT and CDR2 as FYEKMQ (reference sequence). J was trimmed by 5 bases and V by 5 bases; bases with no gene match: 4.

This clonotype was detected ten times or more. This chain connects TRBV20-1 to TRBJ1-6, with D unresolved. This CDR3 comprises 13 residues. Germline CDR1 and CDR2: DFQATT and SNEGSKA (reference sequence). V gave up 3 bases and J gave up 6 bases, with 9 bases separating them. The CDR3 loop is CSASPELNSPLHF. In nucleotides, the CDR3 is TGCAGTGCTAGCCCGGAGCTTAATTCACCCCTCCACTTT.

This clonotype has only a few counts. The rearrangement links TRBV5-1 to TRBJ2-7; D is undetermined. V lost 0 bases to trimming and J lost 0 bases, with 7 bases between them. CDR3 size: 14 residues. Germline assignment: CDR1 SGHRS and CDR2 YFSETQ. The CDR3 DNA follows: TGCGCCAGCAGCTTGGCTAGGGCCTCCTACGAGCAGTACTTC. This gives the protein CASSLARASYEQYF.